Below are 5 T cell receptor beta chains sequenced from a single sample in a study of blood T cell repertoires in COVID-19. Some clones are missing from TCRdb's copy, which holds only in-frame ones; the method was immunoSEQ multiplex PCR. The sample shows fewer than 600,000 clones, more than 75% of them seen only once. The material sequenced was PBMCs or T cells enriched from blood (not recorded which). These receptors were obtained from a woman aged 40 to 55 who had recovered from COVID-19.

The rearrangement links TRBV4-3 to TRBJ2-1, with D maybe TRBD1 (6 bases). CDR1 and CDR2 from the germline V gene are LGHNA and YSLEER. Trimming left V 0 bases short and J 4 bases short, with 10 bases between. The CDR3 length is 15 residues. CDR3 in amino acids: CASSQDFRGYNEQFF. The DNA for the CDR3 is TGCGCCAGCAGCCAAGATTTTAGGGGGTACAATGAGCAGTTCTTC.

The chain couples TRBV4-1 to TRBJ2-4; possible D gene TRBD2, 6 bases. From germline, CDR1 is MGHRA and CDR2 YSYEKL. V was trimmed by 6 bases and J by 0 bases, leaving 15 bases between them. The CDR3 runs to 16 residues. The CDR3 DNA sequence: TGCGCCAGCAGGCGGGATCCACTTCTAGCCAAAAACATTCAGTACTTC. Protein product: CASRRDPLLAKNIQYF.

CDR3 region: CASSYTGDNPYEQYF. The CDR3 DNA is TGTGCCAGCAGTTACACAGGCGACAACCCCTACGAGCAGTACTTC. This chain links TRBV27 with TRBJ2-7, with D tentatively TRBD1 (5 bases). V was shortened by 4 bases and J by 2 bases, with 15 bases between the two germline ends. In germline, CDR1 is MNHEY, CDR2 SMNVEV (reference sequence). The CDR3 totals 15 residues.

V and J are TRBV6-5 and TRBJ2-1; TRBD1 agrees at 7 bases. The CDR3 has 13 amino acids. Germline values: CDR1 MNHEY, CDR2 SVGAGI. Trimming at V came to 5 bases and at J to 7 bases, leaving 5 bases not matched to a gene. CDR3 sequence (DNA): TGTGCCAGCAGTAAAACAGGGGTGAATGAGCAGTTCTTC. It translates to CASSKTGVNEQFF.

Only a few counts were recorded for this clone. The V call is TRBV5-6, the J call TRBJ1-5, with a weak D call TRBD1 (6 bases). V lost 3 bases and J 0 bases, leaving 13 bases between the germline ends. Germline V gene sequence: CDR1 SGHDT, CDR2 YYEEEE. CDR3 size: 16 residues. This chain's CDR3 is CASSSRGEDSNQPQHF. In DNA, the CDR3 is TGTGCCAGCAGCTCCAGGGGCGAGGATAGCAATCAGCCCCAGCATTTT. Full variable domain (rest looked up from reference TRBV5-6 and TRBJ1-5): DAGVTQSPTHLIKTRGQQVTLRCSPKSGHDTVSWYQQALGQGPQFIFQYYEEEERQRGNFPDRFSGHQFPNYSSELNVNALLLGDSALYLCASSSRGEDSNQPQHFGDGTRLSIL.